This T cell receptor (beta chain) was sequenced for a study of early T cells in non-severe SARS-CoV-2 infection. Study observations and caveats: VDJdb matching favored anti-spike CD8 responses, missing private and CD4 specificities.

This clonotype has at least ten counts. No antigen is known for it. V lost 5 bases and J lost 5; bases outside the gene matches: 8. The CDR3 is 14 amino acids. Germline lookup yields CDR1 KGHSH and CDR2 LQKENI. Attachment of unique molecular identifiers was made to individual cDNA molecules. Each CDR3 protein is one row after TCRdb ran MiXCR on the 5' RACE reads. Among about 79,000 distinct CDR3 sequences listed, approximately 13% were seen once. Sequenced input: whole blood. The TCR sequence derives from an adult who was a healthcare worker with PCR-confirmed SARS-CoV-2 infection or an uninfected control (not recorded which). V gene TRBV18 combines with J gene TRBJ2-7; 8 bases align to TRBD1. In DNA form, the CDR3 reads TGTGCCAGCTCAACCCGACAGGGGATGGACGAGCAGTACTTC. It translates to CASSTRQGMDEQYF.